Each of the 20 T cell receptor beta chains below was sequenced from the same sample in a study of cytomegalovirus exposure and HLA in healthy donors. Data came from immunoSEQ multiplex PCR; TCRdb stores just in-frame clones and leaves some out. The data hold 55,000 to 80,000 clones, with approximately 96% observed a single time. The specimen was PBMCs. The receptors originated from a man aged 18 to 29 in good health and CMV-seronegative.

This chain joins TRBV27 and TRBJ2-7, with 8 nucleotides matching TRBD2. CDR3 size: 14 residues. Germline V lookup: CDR1 MNHEY, CDR2 SMNVEV (reference sequence). V was pared by 4 bases and J by 7 bases, with 9 bases of the junction left unmatched. CDR3 protein: CASSSSGGVSEQYF. The CDR3 DNA follows: TGTGCCAGCAGTTCAAGCGGGGGAGTCTCAGAGCAGTACTTC.

The count of this clone is one. The chain carries TRBV30 and TRBJ1-2; D not resolved. The CDR3 has 13 residues. Per the germline V gene, CDR1 is GTSNPN and CDR2 is SVGIG (reference sequence). V was pared by 6 bases and J by 9 bases, with 20 bases between. The CDR3 DNA reads as TGTGCCTGTCCCGGACGGGGTTTTTCTAGCTACACCTTC. It yields the protein CACPGRGFSSYTF.

V and J are TRBV19 and TRBJ1-1; 7 bases fit TRBD1. Per germline, CDR1 LNHDA and CDR2 SQIVND (reference sequence). V lost 9 bases to trimming and J lost 3 bases; unmatched junction nucleotides: 7. The CDR3 is 13 residues long. CDR3 in amino acids: CASQTGFDTEAFF. The DNA of the CDR3 is TGTGCCAGCCAGACAGGGTTCGACACTGAAGCTTTCTTT.

This chain connects TRBV29-1 to TRBJ1-1, with 8 positions matching TRBD1. Trimming at V came to 1 base and at J to 1 base, leaving 5 bases not matched to a gene. Germline V lookup: CDR1 SQVTM, CDR2 ANQGSEA. The CDR3 runs to 15 residues. CDR3 sequence (DNA): TGCAGCGTTGAAGTTGGGACAGGTACGAACACTGAAGCTTTCTTT. Amino acid sequence: CSVEVGTGTNTEAFF.

CDR3 residues: CASSDPGQGRGVPQHF. CDR3 nucleotides: TGTGCCAGCAGTGACCCGGGACAGGGGAGGGGAGTGCCCCAGCATTTT. This chain connects TRBV6-1 to TRBJ1-5; 10 bases align to TRBD1. Germline V gene sequence: CDR1 MNHNS, CDR2 SASEGT. The length of the CDR3 is 16 residues. With V trimmed by 3 bases and J by 9 bases, 11 bases remained unmatched.

The chain recombines TRBV11-3 with TRBJ1-1; no definite D call. This CDR3 region has 13 residues. Germline V gene data show CDR1 as SGHNT and CDR2 as YENEEA. The V end was cut by 4 bases, the J end by 2 bases, with 8 bases between. The CDR3 DNA sequence: TGTGCCAGCAGCTCCTACCCAAACACTGAAGCTTTCTTT. Residues: CASSSYPNTEAFF. Drawing the rest from reference TRBV11-3 and TRBJ1-1, the complete variable domain is EAGVVQSPRYKIIEKKQPVAFWCNPISGHNTLYWYLQNLGQGPELLIRYENEEAVDDSQLPKDRFSAERLKGVDSTLKIQPAELGDSAVYLCASSSYPNTEAFFGQGTRLTVV.

This chain uses TRBV6-1 with TRBJ2-1; 8 positions match TRBD1. Germline CDR1 reads MNHNS; CDR2 reads SASEGT. CDR3 length: 15 amino acids. V was clipped by 1 base and J by 4 bases; unmatched bases: 3. The CDR3 is CASSEDRGRYNEQFF. In nucleotides, the CDR3 is TGTGCCAGCAGTGAAGACAGGGGGAGATACAATGAGCAGTTCTTC.

The rearrangement uses TRBV2 and TRBJ1-1; D remains unclear. Germline V gene sequence: CDR1 SNHLY, CDR2 FYNNEI. Trimming took 0 bases from V and 0 from J, leaving 2 bases between them. This CDR3 is 13 amino acids long. This CDR3 reads CASSEALNTEAFF. The DNA for the CDR3 is TGTGCCAGCAGTGAAGCCTTGAACACTGAAGCTTTCTTT.

The chain links TRBV30 to TRBJ1-5; D not resolved. V lost 0 bases, J lost 5 bases, and 14 bases lay in between. The CDR3 contains 15 residues. CDR1 and CDR2 from the germline V gene are GTSNPN and SVGIG (reference sequence). CDR3 in amino acids: CAWSVADPRDQPQHF. Here the CDR3 DNA reads TGTGCCTGGAGTGTAGCGGACCCGCGAGATCAGCCCCAGCATTTT. The full variable domain, in which reference TRBV30 and TRBJ1-5 provide the parts outside the CDR3, is SQTIHQWPATLVQPVGSPLSLECTVEGTSNPNLYWYRQAAGRGLQLLFYSVGIGQISSEVPQNLSASRPQDRQFILSSKKLLLSDSGFYLCAWSVADPRDQPQHFGDGTRLSIL.

V usage is TRBV7-9 and J usage is TRBJ1-1, with unresolved D. The germline gives CDR1 SEHNR, CDR2 FQNEAQ (reference sequence). Between the trimmed V and J ends, which lost 3 bases and 3 bases, there was a span of 11 bases. The CDR3 totals 14 residues. The CDR3 sequence: CASSFRGYDTEAFF. The DNA for the CDR3 is TGTGCCAGCAGCTTTCGCGGGTACGACACTGAAGCTTTCTTT.

The genes are TRBV28 and TRBJ2-7; 7 bases match TRBD1. This CDR3 spans 14 amino acids. J lost 2 bases, V lost 6 bases, and 7 bases had no gene match. From germline, CDR1 is MDHEN and CDR2 SYDVKM. Here the CDR3 reads CASRKAGGPYEQYF. The CDR3 nucleotides read TGTGCCAGCAGAAAGGCAGGGGGTCCCTACGAGCAGTACTTC.

The J gene is TRBJ1-2, the V gene TRBV6-1; 8 nucleotides align to TRBD1. The CDR3 totals 17 residues. CDR1 is MNHNS, CDR2 SASEGT, per germline. J lost 6 bases, V lost 5 bases, and 17 bases had no gene match. The CDR3: CASSQGVAGGSVHGYTF. Written as DNA, the CDR3 is TGTGCCAGCAGTCAAGGCGTGGCAGGGGGCTCAGTTCATGGCTACACCTTC.

V is TRBV21-1 and J is TRBJ1-2. TRBV21-1 is noted as a pseudogene. The CDR3 sequence is 14 residues long. CDR3 DNA sequence: TGTGCCAGCAGCAAAGCTTTCCCGGAGCCGGGCTACACCTTC. It specifies CASSKAFPEPGYTF.

The chain links TRBV4-2 to TRBJ2-5, with 9 nucleotides matching TRBD1. The V gene end was trimmed by 0 bases and the J gene end by 2 bases; junction bases not matched to a gene: 4. CDR1 is LGHNA and CDR2 is YNFKEQ in the germline V gene. The CDR3 consists of 16 residues. The CDR3 reads CASSQDRTGDQETQYF. Written as DNA, the CDR3 is TGTGCCAGCAGCCAAGACCGGACAGGGGATCAAGAGACCCAGTACTTC.

This CDR3 is CASSLSSGVNNMNTGELFF. The DNA of the CDR3 is TGTGCCAGCAGCTTAAGTAGCGGGGTGAATAATATGAACACCGGGGAGCTGTTTTTT. This rearrangement joins TRBV7-3 to TRBJ2-2; 8 nucleotides line up with TRBD2. This CDR3 has 19 amino acids. V lost 1 base and J lost 1; bases outside the gene matches: 11. CDR1 is SGHTA, CDR2 FQGTGA, per germline. Variable domain in full (rest from reference TRBV7-3 and TRBJ2-2): GAGVSQTPSNKVTEKGKYVELRCDPISGHTALYWYRQSLGQGPEFLIYFQGTGAADDSGLPNDRFFAVRPEGSVSTLKIQRTERGDSAVYLCASSLSSGVNNMNTGELFFGEGSRLTVL.

The chain recombines TRBV18 with TRBJ1-1; D is unclear. Trimming shortened V by 1 base and J by 1 base, and 7 bases separated the two germline ends. The CDR3 covers 14 residues. Per the germline V gene, CDR1 is KGHSH and CDR2 is LQKENI. The CDR3: CASSPQESNTEAFF. In DNA form, the CDR3 reads TGTGCCAGCTCACCACAGGAGTCGAACACTGAAGCTTTCTTT.

The J gene is TRBJ2-7, the V gene TRBV28, with 9 bases lining up with TRBD1. Per germline, CDR1 MDHEN and CDR2 SYDVKM. With V trimmed by 6 bases and J by 5 bases, 14 bases remained unmatched. CDR3 length: 16 residues. As DNA, the CDR3 is TGTGCCAGCAGACACGGCGGGACAGGGAAGACCCACGAGCAGTACTTC. This codes for CASRHGGTGKTHEQYF.

The chain uses TRBV30 and TRBJ1-3; 10 positions match TRBD1. CDR1 is GTSNPN and CDR2 is SVGIG in the germline V gene (reference sequence). V trimming: 2 bases; J trimming: 9 bases; junction bases outside the gene matches: 4. This CDR3 has 13 residues. The CDR3 coding sequence is TGTGCCTGGAGTCTCGGGACAGGGGTCACCATATATTTT. Protein product: CAWSLGTGVTIYF.

The chain links TRBV18 to TRBJ2-5, with 7 bases that match TRBD1. The V and J ends lost 3 bases and 1 base, in that order; junction bases with no gene match: 5. Germline V gene sequence: CDR1 KGHSH, CDR2 LQKENI. The CDR3 consists of 15 residues. DNA of the CDR3: TGTGCCAGCTCACCCCCGGGACAGCCCCAAGAGACCCAGTACTTC. Translation gives CASSPPGQPQETQYF. The whole variable domain, filled in from reference TRBV18 and TRBJ2-5, reads NAGVMQNPRHLVRRRGQEARLRCSPMKGHSHVYWYRQLPEEGLKFMVYLQKENIIDESGMPKERFSAEFPKEGPSILRIQQVVRGDSAAYFCASSPPGQPQETQYFGPGTRLLVL.

In the case of this clone: One end of the junction is discordant with germline, which a read error may explain. The chain links TRBV6-5 to TRBJ2-1; D is uncertain. CDR3 length: 10 amino acids. Germline CDR1 reads MNHEY; CDR2 reads SVGAGI. The CDR3 region is CASSNSDLVF. The CDR3 DNA reads as TGTGCCAGCAGCAACTCTGATCTGGTCTTC.